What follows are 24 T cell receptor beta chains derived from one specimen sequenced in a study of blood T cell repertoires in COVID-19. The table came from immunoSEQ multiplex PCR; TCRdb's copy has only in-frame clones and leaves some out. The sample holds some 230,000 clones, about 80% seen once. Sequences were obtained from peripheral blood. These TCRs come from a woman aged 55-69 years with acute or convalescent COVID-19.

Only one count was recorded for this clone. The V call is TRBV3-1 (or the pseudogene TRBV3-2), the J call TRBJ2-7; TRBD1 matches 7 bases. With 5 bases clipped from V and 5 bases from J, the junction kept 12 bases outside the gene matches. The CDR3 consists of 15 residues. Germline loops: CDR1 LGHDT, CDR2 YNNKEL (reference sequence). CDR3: CASSGRQGRSHEQYF. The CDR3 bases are TGTGCCAGCAGCGGTCGACAGGGTCGGTCCCACGAGCAGTACTTC.

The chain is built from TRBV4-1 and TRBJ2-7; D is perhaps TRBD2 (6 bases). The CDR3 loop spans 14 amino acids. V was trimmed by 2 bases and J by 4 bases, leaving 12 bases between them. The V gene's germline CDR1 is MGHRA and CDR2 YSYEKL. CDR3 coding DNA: TGCGCCAGCAGCCAATTGGAGGGATCTTACGAGCAGTACTTC. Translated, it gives CASSQLEGSYEQYF.

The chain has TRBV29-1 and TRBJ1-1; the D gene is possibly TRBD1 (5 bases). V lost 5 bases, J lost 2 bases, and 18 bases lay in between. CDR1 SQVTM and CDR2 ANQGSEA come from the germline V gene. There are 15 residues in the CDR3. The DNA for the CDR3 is TGCAGCGTTACCTTAAGGGGCGTTCCTAACACTGAAGCTTTCTTT. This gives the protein CSVTLRGVPNTEAFF. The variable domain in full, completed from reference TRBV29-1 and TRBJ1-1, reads SAVISQKPSRDICQRGTSLTIQCQVDSQVTMMFWYRQQPGQSLTLIATANQGSEATYESGFVIDKFPISRPNLTFSTLTVSNMSPEDSSIYLCSVTLRGVPNTEAFFGQGTRLTVV.

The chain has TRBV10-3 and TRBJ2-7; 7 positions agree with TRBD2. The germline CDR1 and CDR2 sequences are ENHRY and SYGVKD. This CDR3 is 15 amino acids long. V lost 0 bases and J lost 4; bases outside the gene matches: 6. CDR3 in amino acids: CAISESAGGGYEQYF. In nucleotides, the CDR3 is TGTGCCATCAGTGAGTCGGCAGGCGGGGGATACGAGCAGTACTTC.

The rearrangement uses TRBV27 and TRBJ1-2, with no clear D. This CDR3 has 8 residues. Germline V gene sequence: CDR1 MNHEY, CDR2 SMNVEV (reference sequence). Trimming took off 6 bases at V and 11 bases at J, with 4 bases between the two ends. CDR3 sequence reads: CASRSYTF. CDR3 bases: TGTGCCAGCAGGTCATACACCTTC.

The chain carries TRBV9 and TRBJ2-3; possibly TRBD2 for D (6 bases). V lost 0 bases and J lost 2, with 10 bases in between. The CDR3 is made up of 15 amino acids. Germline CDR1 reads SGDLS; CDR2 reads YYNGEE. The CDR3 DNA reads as TGTGCCAGCAGCGTAGTAGCGGCTATCACAGATACGCAGTATTTT. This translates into CASSVVAAITDTQYF.

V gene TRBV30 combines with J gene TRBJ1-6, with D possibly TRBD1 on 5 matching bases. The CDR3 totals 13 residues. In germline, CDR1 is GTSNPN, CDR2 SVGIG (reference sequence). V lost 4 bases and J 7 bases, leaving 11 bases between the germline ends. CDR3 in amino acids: CAWKPGGNSPLHF. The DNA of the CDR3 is TGTGCCTGGAAACCCGGGGGGAATTCACCCCTCCACTTT. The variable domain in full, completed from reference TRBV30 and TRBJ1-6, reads SQTIHQWPATLVQPVGSPLSLECTVEGTSNPNLYWYRQAAGRGLQLLFYSVGIGQISSEVPQNLSASRPQDRQFILSSKKLLLSDSGFYLCAWKPGGNSPLHFGNGTRLTVT.

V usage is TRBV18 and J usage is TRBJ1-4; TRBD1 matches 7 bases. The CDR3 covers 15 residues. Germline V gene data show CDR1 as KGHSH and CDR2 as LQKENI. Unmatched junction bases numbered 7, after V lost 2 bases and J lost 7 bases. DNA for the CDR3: TGTGCCAGCTCACCATTCACAGGGGATGGTGAAAAACTGTTTTTT. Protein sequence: CASSPFTGDGEKLFF. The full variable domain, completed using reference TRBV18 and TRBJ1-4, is NAGVMQNPRHLVRRRGQEARLRCSPMKGHSHVYWYRQLPEEGLKFMVYLQKENIIDESGMPKERFSAEFPKEGPSILRIQQVVRGDSAAYFCASSPFTGDGEKLFFGSGTQLSVL.

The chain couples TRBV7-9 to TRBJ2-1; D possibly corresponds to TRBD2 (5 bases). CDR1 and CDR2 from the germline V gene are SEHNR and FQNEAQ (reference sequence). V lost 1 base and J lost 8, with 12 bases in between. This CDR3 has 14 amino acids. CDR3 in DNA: TGTGCCAGCAGCTTAGAATTAGCGTTCGATGAGCAGTTCTTC. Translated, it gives CASSLELAFDEQFF.

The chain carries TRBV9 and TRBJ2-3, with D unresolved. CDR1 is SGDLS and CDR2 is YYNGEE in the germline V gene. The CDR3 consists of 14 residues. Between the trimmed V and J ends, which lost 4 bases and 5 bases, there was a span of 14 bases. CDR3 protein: CASSPWALKDTQYF. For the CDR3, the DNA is TGTGCCAGCAGCCCCTGGGCGTTGAAAGATACGCAGTATTTT.

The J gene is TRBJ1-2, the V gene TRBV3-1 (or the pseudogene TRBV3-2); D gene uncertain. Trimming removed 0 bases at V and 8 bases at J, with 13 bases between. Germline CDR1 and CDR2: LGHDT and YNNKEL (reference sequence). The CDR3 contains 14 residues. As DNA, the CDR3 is TGTGCCAGCAGCCAAGATGCTAGAACCCAAGGCTACACCTTC. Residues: CASSQDARTQGYTF.

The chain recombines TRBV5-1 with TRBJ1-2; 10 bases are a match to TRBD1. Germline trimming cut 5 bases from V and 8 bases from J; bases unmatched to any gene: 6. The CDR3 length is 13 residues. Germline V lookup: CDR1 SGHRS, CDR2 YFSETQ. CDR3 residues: CASRETGGNGYTF. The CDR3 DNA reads TGCGCCAGCAGGGAGACAGGGGGCAACGGCTACACCTTC.

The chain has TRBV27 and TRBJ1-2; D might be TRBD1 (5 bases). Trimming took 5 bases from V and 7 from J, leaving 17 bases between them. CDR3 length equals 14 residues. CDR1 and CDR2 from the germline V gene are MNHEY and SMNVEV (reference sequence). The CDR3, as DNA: TGTGCCAGCAGTCCCAGGGTAAAGACGGCTGGCTACACCTTC. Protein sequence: CASSPRVKTAGYTF.

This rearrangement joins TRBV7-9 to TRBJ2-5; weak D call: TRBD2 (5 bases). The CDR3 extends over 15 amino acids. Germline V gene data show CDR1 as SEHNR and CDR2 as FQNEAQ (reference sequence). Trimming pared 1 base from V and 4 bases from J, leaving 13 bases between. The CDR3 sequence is CASSLEGTRIETQYF. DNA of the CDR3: TGTGCCAGCAGCTTAGAGGGAACTAGAATAGAGACCCAGTACTTC.

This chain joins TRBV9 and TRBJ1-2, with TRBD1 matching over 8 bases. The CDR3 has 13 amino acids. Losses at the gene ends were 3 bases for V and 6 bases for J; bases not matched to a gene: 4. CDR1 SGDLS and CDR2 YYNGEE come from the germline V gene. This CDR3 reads CASSGLDRDGYTF. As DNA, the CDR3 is TGTGCCAGCAGCGGGTTGGACAGGGATGGCTACACCTTC. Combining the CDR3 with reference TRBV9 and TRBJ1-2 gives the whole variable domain DSGVTQTPKHLITATGQRVTLRCSPRSGDLSVYWYQQSLDQGLQFLIQYYNGEERAKGNILERFSAQQFPDLHSELNLSSLELGDSALYFCASSGLDRDGYTFGSGTRLTVV.

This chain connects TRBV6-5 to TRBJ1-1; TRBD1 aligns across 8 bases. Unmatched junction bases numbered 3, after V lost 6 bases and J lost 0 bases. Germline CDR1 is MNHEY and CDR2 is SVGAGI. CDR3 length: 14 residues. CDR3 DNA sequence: TGTGCCAGCAGGCCCAGGGGGCTGAACACTGAAGCTTTCTTT. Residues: CASRPRGLNTEAFF.

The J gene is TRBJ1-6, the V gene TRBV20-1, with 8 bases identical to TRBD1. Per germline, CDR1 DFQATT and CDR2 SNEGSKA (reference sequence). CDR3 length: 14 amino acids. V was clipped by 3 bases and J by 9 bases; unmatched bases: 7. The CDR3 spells CSASRQGLGSPLHF. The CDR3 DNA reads TGCAGTGCTAGTAGACAGGGGCTAGGTTCACCCCTCCACTTT.

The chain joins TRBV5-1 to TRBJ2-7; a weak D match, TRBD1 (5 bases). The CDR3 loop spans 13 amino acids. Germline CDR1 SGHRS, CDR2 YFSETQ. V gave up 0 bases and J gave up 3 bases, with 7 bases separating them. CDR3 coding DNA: TGCGCCAGCAGCTTGGGACAGAACTACGAGCAGTACTTC. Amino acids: CASSLGQNYEQYF.

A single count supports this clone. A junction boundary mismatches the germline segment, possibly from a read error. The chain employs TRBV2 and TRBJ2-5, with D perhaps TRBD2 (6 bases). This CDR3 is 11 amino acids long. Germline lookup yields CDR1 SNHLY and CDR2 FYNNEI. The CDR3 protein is CASSEAQRANF. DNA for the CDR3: TGTGCCAGCAGTGAAGCGCAGCGGGCTAACTTC.

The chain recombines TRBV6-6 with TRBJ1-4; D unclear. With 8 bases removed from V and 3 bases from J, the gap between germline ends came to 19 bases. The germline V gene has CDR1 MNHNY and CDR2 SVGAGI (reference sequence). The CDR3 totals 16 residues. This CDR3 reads CASAQRGLDSNEKLFF. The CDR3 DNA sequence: TGTGCCAGCGCCCAAAGAGGGCTAGACTCTAATGAAAAACTGTTTTTT.

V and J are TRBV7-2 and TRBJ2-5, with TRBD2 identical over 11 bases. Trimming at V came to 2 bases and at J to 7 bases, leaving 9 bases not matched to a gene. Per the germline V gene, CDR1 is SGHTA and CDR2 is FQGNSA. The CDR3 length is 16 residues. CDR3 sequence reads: CASSLLGLAVGSTQYF. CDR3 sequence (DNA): TGTGCCAGCAGCTTACTGGGACTAGCGGTTGGATCGACCCAGTACTTC.

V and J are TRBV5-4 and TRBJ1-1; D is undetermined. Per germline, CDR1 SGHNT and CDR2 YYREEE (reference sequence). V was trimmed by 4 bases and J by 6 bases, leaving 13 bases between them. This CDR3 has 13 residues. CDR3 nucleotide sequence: TGTGCCAGCAGCCTCCCCGAGCCGGCTGAAGCTTTCTTT. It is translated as CASSLPEPAEAFF.

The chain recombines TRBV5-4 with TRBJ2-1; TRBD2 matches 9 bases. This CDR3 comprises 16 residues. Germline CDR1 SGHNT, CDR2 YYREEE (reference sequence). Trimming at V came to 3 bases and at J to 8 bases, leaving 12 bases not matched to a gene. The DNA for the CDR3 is TGTGCCAGCAGCTCGCCCGGGCGGGGGGGAAGTCATGAGCAGTTCTTC. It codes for CASSSPGRGGSHEQFF. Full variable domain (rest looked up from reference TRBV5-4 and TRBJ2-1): ETGVTQSPTHLIKTRGQQVTLRCSSQSGHNTVSWYQQALGQGPQFIFQYYREEENGRGNFPPRFSGLQFPNYSSELNVNALELDDSALYLCASSSPGRGGSHEQFFGPGTRLTVL.

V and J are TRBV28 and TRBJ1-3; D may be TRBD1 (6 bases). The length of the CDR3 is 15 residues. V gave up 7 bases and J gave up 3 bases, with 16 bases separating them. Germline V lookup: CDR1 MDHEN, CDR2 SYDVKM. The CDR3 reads CASKPVTGLGNTIYF. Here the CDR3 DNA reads TGTGCCAGCAAGCCCGTAACAGGGCTTGGAAACACCATATATTTT. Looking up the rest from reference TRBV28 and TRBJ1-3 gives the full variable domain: DVKVTQSSRYLVKRTGEKVFLECVQDMDHENMFWYRQDPGLGLRLIYFSYDVKMKEKGDIPEGYSVSREKKERFSLILESASTNQTSMYLCASKPVTGLGNTIYFGEGSWLTVV.